This TCR beta chain was identified during a study of shared clonotypes between healthy human individuals. The V and J ends lost 2 bases and 0 bases respectively, with 16 bases between them. This CDR3 is built from 17 residues. The germline V gene has CDR1 KGHSH and CDR2 LQKENI. Sequenced by immunoSEQ multiplex PCR; TCRdb stores in-frame clones only, minus some. Of roughly 510,000 clones in the sample, over 75% are singletons; the top ten hold under 15%. The clonotype was recovered from a woman between 40 and 50 years old in good health. Some clones in this sample may be carry-over from other donors' samples. Sequencing was carried out using PBMCs. The chain couples TRBV18 to TRBJ1-1; no clear D. The CDR3 nucleotides read TGTGCCAGCTCACCAAGTGGAATGCCCCTAATGAACACTGAAGCTTTCTTT. It encodes CASSPSGMPLMNTEAFF.